This is a list of T cell receptor beta chains from one sample in a study of neoadjuvant anti-PD-1 for oral cavity cancer. Generated by immunoSEQ multiplex PCR, the TCRdb table keeps only in-frame clones and is missing some. The table lists 55,000 to 75,000 clones, less than 90% of them singletons. This specimen was PBMCs, taken after nivolumab (anti-PD-1) treatment. The receptors shown here come from a person aged 35-79 years with oral cavity squamous cell carcinoma. CDR3s include the opening cysteine and the closing phenylalanine or tryptophan. A D gene is named only where the DNA matches it firmly. Rows may omit the clone size; those that give it use once, few, many or a size class.

V gene	clone size	D gene	J gene	CDR3 DNA	CDR3 protein
TRBV11-2	NA	NA	TRBJ2-7	TGTGCCAGCAGCTCAAGCTCCTACGAGCAGTACTTC	CASSSSSYEQYF
TRBV5-6	NA	NA	TRBJ2-1	TGTGCCAGCAGCTTGGAGACGGGGATCTCCTACAATGAGCAGTTCTTC	CASSLETGISYNEQFF
TRBV10-3	once	NA	TRBJ1-3	TGTGCCATCAGTTCTGGCAGGCACACTGGAAACACCATATATTTT	CAISSGRHTGNTIYF
TRBV30	few	NA	TRBJ1-5	TGTGCCTGGAGTGTACCGCCCTCGCCCCAGCATTTT	CAWSVPPSPQHF
TRBV19	medium-sized	NA	TRBJ1-5	TGTGCCAGTAGTATTTGGGGTGGGGGCAATCAGCCCCAGCATTTT	CASSIWGGGNQPQHF
TRBV7-2	NA	NA	TRBJ1-5	TGTGCCAGCAGCTTAACCCCCTATAATCAGCCCCAGCATTTT	CASSLTPYNQPQHF
TRBV10-1	NA	NA	TRBJ1-6	TGCGCCAGCAGTGAAACGGTAGATTCACCCCTCCACTTT	CASSETVDSPLHF
TRBV28	NA	NA	TRBJ1-2	TGTGCCAGCAGTGGGGGGTGGGACTATGGCTACACCTTC	CASSGGWDYGYTF
TRBV4-1	NA	TRBD1	TRBJ1-1	TGCGCCAGCAGACTACAGGGGGCCGGGGCGAACACTGAAGCTTTCTTT	CASRLQGAGANTEAFF
TRBV5-1	NA	NA	TRBJ1-2	TGCGCCAGCAGCTCATCAGGGATCCTTTATGGCTACACCTTC	CASSSSGILYGYTF
TRBV30	NA	NA	TRBJ1-4	TGTGCCTCGACCCAGGGGAATGAAAAACTGTTTTTT	CASTQGNEKLFF
TRBV19	NA	NA	TRBJ1-1	TGTGCCAGTAGTCGGGGGGCCACTGAAGCTTTCTTT	CASSRGATEAFF
TRBV11-3	NA	NA	TRBJ2-5	TGTGCCAGCAGCCCCCGTGAGTACCAAGAGACCCAGTACTTC	CASSPREYQETQYF
TRBV28	few	NA	TRBJ1-2	TGTGCCAGCAGCTTCCGGGGCAGAGGCTACACCTTC	CASSFRGRGYTF
TRBV2	NA	TRBD2	TRBJ2-5	TGTGCCACCAAACAGGGAGCGGGAGGGCCCCTAAGCCAAGAGACCCAGTACTTC	CATKQGAGGPLSQETQYF
TRBV7-8	few	TRBD2	TRBJ2-1	TGTGCCAGCAGCCCCCCGCTACGACTAGCGGGGGGGATTTATGAGCAGTTCTTC	CASSPPLRLAGGIYEQFF
TRBV9	NA	NA	TRBJ1-5	TGTGCCAGCAGTCGTGACACAACTAATCAGCCCCAGCATTTT	CASSRDTTNQPQHF
TRBV30	NA	NA	TRBJ2-7	TGTGCCGTAATAGGGGCGGGACTCTACGAGCAGTACTTC	CAVIGAGLYEQYF
TRBV7-2	NA	NA	TRBJ2-5	TGTGCCAGCAGCTTAGCTAGGACGGTAAAGACCCAGTACTTC	CASSLARTVKTQYF
TRBV5-1	NA	TRBD2	TRBJ2-5	TGCGCCAGCAGCTGGGGGGGACCGGTTTTGGAGACCCAGTACTTC	CASSWGGPVLETQYF
TRBV19	NA	NA	TRBJ1-5	TGTGCCAGTAGTCGGGGGGCGAGTCAGCCCCAGCATTTT	CASSRGASQPQHF